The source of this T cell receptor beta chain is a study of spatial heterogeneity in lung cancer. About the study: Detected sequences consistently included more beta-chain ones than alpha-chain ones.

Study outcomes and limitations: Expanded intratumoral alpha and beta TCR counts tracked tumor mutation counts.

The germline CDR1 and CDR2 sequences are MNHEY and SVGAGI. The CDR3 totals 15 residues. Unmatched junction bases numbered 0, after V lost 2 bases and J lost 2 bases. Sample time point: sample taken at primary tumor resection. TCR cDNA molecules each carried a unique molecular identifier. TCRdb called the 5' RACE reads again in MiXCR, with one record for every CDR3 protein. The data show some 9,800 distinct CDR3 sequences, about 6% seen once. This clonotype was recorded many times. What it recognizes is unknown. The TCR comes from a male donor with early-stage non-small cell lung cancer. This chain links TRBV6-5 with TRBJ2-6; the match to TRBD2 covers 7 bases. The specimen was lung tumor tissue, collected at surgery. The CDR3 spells CASSYRGAGANVLTF. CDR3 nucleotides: TGTGCCAGCAGTTACCGGGGGGCTGGGGCCAACGTCCTGACTTTC.